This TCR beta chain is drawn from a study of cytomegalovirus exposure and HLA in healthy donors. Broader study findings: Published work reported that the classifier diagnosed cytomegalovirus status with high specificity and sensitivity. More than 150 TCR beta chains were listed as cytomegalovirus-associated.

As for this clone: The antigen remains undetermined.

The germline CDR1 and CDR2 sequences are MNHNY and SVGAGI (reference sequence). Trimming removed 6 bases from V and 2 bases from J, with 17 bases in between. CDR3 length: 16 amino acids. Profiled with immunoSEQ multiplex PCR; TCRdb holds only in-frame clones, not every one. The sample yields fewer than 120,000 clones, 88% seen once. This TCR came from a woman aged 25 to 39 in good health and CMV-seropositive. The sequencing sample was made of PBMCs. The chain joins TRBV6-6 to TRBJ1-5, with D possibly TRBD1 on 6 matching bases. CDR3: CASRERGGSGNQPQHF. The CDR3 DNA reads TGTGCCAGCAGAGAAAGGGGGGGCTCGGGCAATCAGCCCCAGCATTTT.